This T cell receptor (beta chain) was observed in a study of Tregs in tolerant kidney transplant recipients. On the study more broadly: The nonmyeloablative bone marrow transplants came from related graft donors, with transient mixed chimerism. Study-level results: Validation in larger populations is needed because few patients were studied. For some patients, primers changed over time, blocking nucleotide-level comparison.

Concerning this clone: Its specificity is unknown.

The ends were cut back, 5 bases at V and 7 bases at J, with 16 bases in the middle. The CDR3 length is 14 residues. CDR1 and CDR2 (germline): SGHTA, FQGNSA. TCRdb keeps only in-frame clones here, not all; method: immunoSEQ multiplex PCR. Among 55,000 to 70,000 clones listed, approximately 83% were seen once. Sequencing was performed on Tregs from blood, taken before the transplant. This TCR was sampled from a human donor who received a combined kidney and bone marrow transplant. The J gene is TRBJ2-3, the V gene TRBV7-2, with D perhaps TRBD2 (6 bases). CDR3 protein: CASSPRLVGNTQYF. The CDR3 DNA sequence: TGTGCCAGCAGCCCGAGACTAGTCGGAAATACGCAGTATTTT.